The rows below give T cell receptor beta chains drawn from one sample of a study of OX40 agonist ivuxolimab in advanced cancers. Some clones are missing from TCRdb's copy, which holds only in-frame ones; the method was immunoSEQ multiplex PCR. The sample records 53,000 or so clones, more than 85% being singletons. Specimen: CD4+ or CD8+ T cells sorted from blood, collected in a trial of the OX40 agonist ivuxolimab. The receptor source for this set is an adult with an advanced solid tumor such as melanoma, head and neck, liver or kidney cancer. Both conserved end residues are part of each CDR3. The D gene is left open where the match is weak.

v_call	d_call	j_call	cdr3_aa
TRBV4-3	TRBD1	TRBJ2-5	CASSQGRGRQSHETQYF
TRBV6-5	-	TRBJ2-7	CASSPGTWSSYEQYF
TRBV5-1	-	TRBJ2-2	CASSLGETYTGELFF
TRBV27	TRBD1	TRBJ1-2	CASRWGQGAGYTF
TRBV28	TRBD2	TRBJ2-3	CASSSGGLAGGSIKDTQYF
TRBV1	-	TRBJ2-3	CTSSQALGADVKDTQYF
TRBV15	-	TRBJ2-7	CATSRDPISGYEQYF
TRBV6-6	-	TRBJ1-1	CATWTGKAFF
TRBV4-1	-	TRBJ2-7	CASSQGKGYEQYF
TRBV27	TRBD2	TRBJ2-1	CASSLLAGGNEQFF
TRBV9	-	TRBJ2-2	CASSYDSSNTGELFF
TRBV6-5	TRBD1	TRBJ2-7	CASSYGTGAYEQYF
TRBV19	-	TRBJ2-3	CASQWGPIADTQYF
TRBV19	-	TRBJ1-2	CASWGRYGGYTF
TRBV30	-	TRBJ2-7	CAWTPGLVDEQYF
TRBV6-1	-	TRBJ2-7	CASSEWRSVSSYEQYF
TRBV13	TRBD1	TRBJ2-5	CASSFDRGPETQYF
TRBV9	-	TRBJ1-3	CASSVAGWEGDTIYF
TRBV2	TRBD1	TRBJ1-2	CASSEGQGYGYTF
TRBV4-3	-	TRBJ2-5	CASSQDRGTETQYF
TRBV7-9	TRBD1	TRBJ1-2	CASSSRPGQPYGYTF
TRBV4-1	-	TRBJ2-7	CASSQDRQWGYEQYF
TRBV4-1	TRBD1	TRBJ2-2	CASSQGTGYAGELFF
TRBV7-3	-	TRBJ2-1	CASSPSTGNNEQFF
TRBV12-2	-	TRBJ1-2	CASRLDWNPYGYTF
TRBV5-1	-	TRBJ2-1	CASSLRYPSGEQFF
TRBV4-3	-	TRBJ1-2	CASSQLISPSYGYTF
TRBV7-9	TRBD1	TRBJ1-4	CASSSGTGGEKLFF
TRBV7-2	-	TRBJ2-3	CASSRRSTSTDTQYF